The 27 T cell receptor beta chains listed next were all sequenced from one sample in a study of technical replicates of blood from four donors. The method was immunoSEQ multiplex PCR; TCRdb's version includes in-frame clones alone and lacks a portion of them. Of over 55,000 clones in the sample, over 85% are singletons; the top ten hold about 2.9%. The specimen sequenced was PBMCs. Receptors originate from a human donor in good health. Some clones in this sample may be carry-over from other donors' samples.

V gene TRBV7-2 combines with J gene TRBJ2-5; weak D call: TRBD2 (7 bases). CDR3 size: 14 residues. V was shortened by 2 bases and J by 5 bases, with 12 bases between the two germline ends. Germline CDR1 reads SGHTA; CDR2 reads FQGNSA. CDR3 nucleotides: TGTGCCAGCAGCTTATCCGGGGGGCGGGAGACCCAGTACTTC. Translated: CASSLSGGRETQYF.

The chain employs TRBV4-3 and TRBJ2-2; 7 nucleotides align to TRBD2. Germline CDR1 LGHNA, CDR2 YSLEER. Unmatched junction bases numbered 7, after V lost 0 bases and J lost 3 bases. The CDR3 has 17 amino acids. In DNA form, the CDR3 reads TGCGCCAGCAGCCAAGATACCGGGAGCGGGGACACCGGGGAGCTGTTTTTT. It codes for CASSQDTGSGDTGELFF.

The chain is built from TRBV2 and TRBJ1-3, with 7 bases identical to TRBD1. Per the germline V gene, CDR1 is SNHLY and CDR2 is FYNNEI. The CDR3 totals 15 residues. Trimming took 2 bases from V and 4 from J; bases not matched to a gene: 5. Here the CDR3 DNA reads TGTGCCAGCAGTGAACCCACAGGGGTGGGAAACACCATATATTTT. Amino acids: CASSEPTGVGNTIYF.

The chain couples TRBV5-4 to TRBJ1-6; D call uncertain. CDR3 length: 13 amino acids. The germline V and J ends were trimmed by 0 bases and 7 bases, with 5 bases remaining between them. The germline V gene encodes CDR1 SGHNT and CDR2 YYREEE (reference sequence). The DNA of the CDR3 is TGTGCCAGCAGCTTGGTCAGGAATTCACCCCTCCACTTT. Translated, it gives CASSLVRNSPLHF. Full variable domain (rest looked up from reference TRBV5-4 and TRBJ1-6): ETGVTQSPTHLIKTRGQQVTLRCSSQSGHNTVSWYQQALGQGPQFIFQYYREEENGRGNFPPRFSGLQFPNYSSELNVNALELDDSALYLCASSLVRNSPLHFGNGTRLTVT.

The chain joins TRBV7-9 to TRBJ1-2; D is unclear. Germline V CDR1 and CDR2: SEHNR, FQNEAQ (reference sequence). The CDR3 covers 14 residues. The V end was cut by 1 base, the J end by 2 bases, with 8 bases between. The CDR3 nucleotides read TGTGCCAGCAGCTTAGTGGAGAGGAACTATGGCTACACCTTC. Protein product: CASSLVERNYGYTF.

This sequence joins TRBV5-6 and TRBJ2-1; maybe TRBD1 (5 bases). Germline V gene lookup returns CDR1 SGHDT and CDR2 YYEEEE. V was shortened by 0 bases and J by 5 bases, with 6 bases between the two germline ends. The CDR3 length is 13 residues. This CDR3 is CASSLGRDNEQFF. In nucleotides, the CDR3 is TGTGCCAGCAGCTTGGGCAGGGACAATGAGCAGTTCTTC.

This clone came up once. This rearrangement joins TRBV6-5 to TRBJ2-7; 12 bases agree with TRBD2. The CDR3 is 14 amino acids. Per the germline V gene, CDR1 is MNHEY and CDR2 is SVGAGI. Trimming took 5 bases from V and 7 from J; bases not matched to a gene: 6. The CDR3 protein is CASSQSGTSGEQYF. The CDR3, as DNA: TGTGCCAGCAGTCAATCAGGGACTAGCGGGGAGCAGTACTTC.

This chain connects TRBV30 to TRBJ1-2, with TRBD1 matching 9 bases. J lost 4 bases, V lost 5 bases, and 5 bases had no gene match. This CDR3 comprises 13 residues. Germline-derived CDR1 and CDR2 are GTSNPN and SVGIG (reference sequence). CDR3 residues: CAWSTGGGYGYTF. The CDR3 DNA follows: TGTGCCTGGTCGACAGGGGGGGGCTATGGCTACACCTTC.

The gene calls are TRBV19 and TRBJ1-5; perhaps TRBD1 as D (5 bases). CDR1 and CDR2 (germline): LNHDA, SQIVND (reference sequence). The CDR3 length is 16 residues. Trimming pared 3 bases from V and 4 bases from J, leaving 16 bases between. The CDR3 nucleotides read TGTGCCAGTAGTATGTATCCCAAGGGGAAAAATCAGCCCCAGCATTTT. It encodes CASSMYPKGKNQPQHF.

The CDR3 region is CASSQDTGGPNEQYF. The CDR3 DNA reads TGCGCCAGCAGCCAAGACACGGGAGGGCCCAACGAGCAGTACTTC. V and J are TRBV4-3 and TRBJ2-7, with 8 bases matching TRBD2. The length of the CDR3 is 15 residues. In germline, CDR1 is LGHNA, CDR2 YSLEER. Trimming at V came to 0 bases and at J to 5 bases, leaving 6 bases not matched to a gene.

The V and J genes are TRBV7-2 and TRBJ2-7; D is unclear. This CDR3 contains 14 residues. Trimming removed 2 bases from V and 0 bases from J, with 8 bases in between. Germline CDR1 is SGHTA and CDR2 is FQGNSA. CDR3 residues: CASSLQVSSYEQYF. DNA of the CDR3: TGTGCCAGCAGCTTACAGGTAAGCTCCTACGAGCAGTACTTC.

V gene TRBV7-2 combines with J gene TRBJ1-2; D remains unclear. There are 13 residues in the CDR3. The germline V and J ends were trimmed by 5 bases and 8 bases, with 15 bases remaining between them. Germline V gene sequence: CDR1 SGHTA, CDR2 FQGNSA. CDR3 region: CASSPTTMTGYTF. The DNA for the CDR3 is TGTGCCAGCAGCCCTACCACTATGACGGGCTACACCTTC.

The rearrangement joins TRBV28 to TRBJ2-5; D possibly corresponds to TRBD2 (5 bases). Deletions cut 1 base from V and 5 bases from J, with 14 bases between. The CDR3 runs to 15 residues. Germline V gene sequence: CDR1 MDHEN, CDR2 SYDVKM. Here the CDR3 reads CASSLLVTRVETQYF. The CDR3 DNA follows: TGTGCCAGCAGTTTATTAGTAACGAGGGTTGAGACCCAGTACTTC.

This clone was seen a single time. V is TRBV29-1 and J is TRBJ2-5, with D maybe TRBD1 (6 bases). Trimming cost V 6 bases and J 2 bases, with 22 bases left between them. Germline V gene lookup returns CDR1 SQVTM and CDR2 ANQGSEA. CDR3 length equals 16 residues. The CDR3 nucleotides are TGCAGCGTCTCAGGGGTGATGAACAATATTCAAGAGACCCAGTACTTC. Its translation: CSVSGVMNNIQETQYF.

The genes are TRBV27 and TRBJ2-1; D not certain. CDR3 size: 15 residues. Germline V lookup: CDR1 MNHEY, CDR2 SMNVEV (reference sequence). V was cut by 6 bases and J by 1 base, with 13 bases left in between. CDR3 sequence (DNA): TGTGCCAGCAGCCTTAGGAGCACATCCTACAATGAGCAGTTCTTC. Protein: CASSLRSTSYNEQFF.

The chain uses TRBV6-5 and TRBJ1-6; no firm D call. Trimming stripped 4 bases from V and 7 bases from J, with 8 bases between. Germline-derived CDR1 and CDR2 are MNHEY and SVGAGI. CDR3 size: 13 residues. The CDR3 reads CASSLTGNSPLHF. The CDR3 DNA reads as TGTGCCAGCAGTTTAACGGGGAATTCACCCCTCCACTTT.

J is TRBJ2-5 and V is TRBV7-9; 11 bases map to TRBD1. Germline V CDR1 and CDR2: SEHNR, FQNEAQ (reference sequence). After removal of 5 bases from V and 4 bases from J, the junction contained 18 bases not matched to a gene. CDR3 length: 19 residues. The CDR3 bases are TGTGCCAGCAGCATGGGAGGGTCCCGGGACAGGGGGGCAAGAGAGACCCAGTACTTC. It specifies CASSMGGSRDRGARETQYF.

DNA for the CDR3: TGTGCCTCTAAAACGGGACAGGGAAGCTCACCCCTCCACTTT. It encodes CASKTGQGSSPLHF. V gene TRBV30 combines with J gene TRBJ1-6; 9 nucleotides align to TRBD1. CDR3 size: 14 residues. Unmatched junction bases numbered 11, after V lost 7 bases and J lost 10 bases. Germline V gene data show CDR1 as GTSNPN and CDR2 as SVGIG (reference sequence).

This chain links TRBV29-1 with TRBJ2-5; 9 nucleotides line up with TRBD1. After removal of 2 bases from V and 6 bases from J, the junction contained 4 bases not matched to a gene. CDR1 and CDR2 (germline): SQVTM, ANQGSEA. This CDR3 is 13 amino acids long. The CDR3 reads CSVESGTGQTQYF. For the CDR3, the DNA is TGCAGCGTTGAATCAGGGACAGGGCAGACCCAGTACTTC.

CDR3 region: CASSLNREGEKLFF. CDR3 bases: TGCGCCAGCAGCTTGAACAGGGAGGGAGAAAAACTGTTTTTT. The chain employs TRBV5-1 and TRBJ1-4; weak D call: TRBD1 (6 bases). Trimming cost V 1 base and J 8 bases, with 12 bases left between them. CDR3 length: 14 residues. Germline lookup yields CDR1 SGHRS and CDR2 YFSETQ.

The chain uses TRBV4-3 and TRBJ1-1; TRBD1 matches 8 bases. The V gene's germline CDR1 is LGHNA and CDR2 YSLEER. The CDR3 is made up of 15 amino acids. The V and J ends lost 3 bases and 5 bases, in that order; junction bases with no gene match: 8. DNA for the CDR3: TGCGCCAGCAGCCAGACAACAGGGGGGTGGACTGAAGCTTTCTTT. It yields the protein CASSQTTGGWTEAFF.

This chain links TRBV4-2 with TRBJ1-1; possible D gene TRBD1, 5 bases. Deletions cut 4 bases from V and 1 base from J, with 13 bases between. The CDR3 length is 15 residues. Germline V gene sequence: CDR1 LGHNA, CDR2 YNFKEQ. In nucleotides, the CDR3 is TGTGCCAGCAGCCTCGTGGGGGGAGGGAACACTGAAGCTTTCTTT. As protein: CASSLVGGGNTEAFF.

This sequence joins TRBV5-3 and TRBJ2-3; a possible D gene is TRBD2 (6 bases). TRBV5-3 is given ORF status, its function remaining uncertain. CDR3 length equals 16 residues. Trimming stripped 4 bases from V and 4 bases from J, with 19 bases between. As DNA, the CDR3 is TGTGCCAGAAGCCTACCGAACGGGGGAATCGCAGATACGCAGTATTTT. It translates to CARSLPNGGIADTQYF.

The chain combines TRBV7-2 with TRBJ1-1, with D uncertain. V lost 5 bases and J lost 6, with 13 bases in between. The germline V gene encodes CDR1 SGHTA and CDR2 FQGNSA. The CDR3 is 13 amino acids. CDR3 region: CASSQLRRAEAFF. CDR3 nucleotides: TGTGCCAGCAGCCAACTTCGGAGGGCTGAAGCTTTCTTT.

The CDR3 nucleotides are TGTGCCAGCAGCTTTCAGGGCTCCTACGAGCAGTACTTC. Amino acid sequence: CASSFQGSYEQYF. V is TRBV7-9 and J is TRBJ2-7; D might be TRBD1 (5 bases). The germline CDR1 and CDR2 sequences are SEHNR and FQNEAQ (reference sequence). V was clipped by 3 bases and J by 0 bases, with 6 bases between them. This CDR3 is 13 amino acids long.

V usage is TRBV10-3 and J usage is TRBJ2-3; perhaps TRBD2 as D (7 bases). The germline V gene has CDR1 ENHRY and CDR2 SYGVKD. CDR3 length equals 12 residues. Trimming removed 5 bases from V and 9 bases from J, with 12 bases in between. The CDR3 reads CAISQGGATQYF. The CDR3 DNA reads TGTGCCATCAGTCAAGGGGGGGCGACGCAGTATTTT.

This chain connects TRBV7-2 to TRBJ2-3, with D tentatively TRBD2 (6 bases). CDR1 is SGHTA, CDR2 FQGNSA, per germline. CDR3 length: 14 amino acids. The germline V and J ends were trimmed by 3 bases and 2 bases, with 9 bases remaining between them. The CDR3 nucleotides are TGTGCCAGCAGCTTGGCGGGGTACACAGATACGCAGTATTTT. It translates to CASSLAGYTDTQYF.